One and the same sample provided the 28 T cell receptor beta chains below, sequenced in a study of control samples from healthy donors and cancer patients. Sequencing used immunoSEQ multiplex PCR; TCRdb keeps in-frame clones, though not all of them. The sample shows 150,000 to 200,000 clones, around 87% of them seen only once. Sequencing was done on a sample of blood. These receptors were taken from a woman aged 45 to 65 in good health.

The chain uses TRBV9 and TRBJ2-3; perhaps D is TRBD1 or TRBD2 (6 bases each). Trimming took 7 bases from V and 0 from J, leaving 18 bases between them. Per the germline V gene, CDR1 is SGDLS and CDR2 is YYNGEE. The CDR3 is 16 residues long. DNA for the CDR3: TGTGCCAGCGCGGGGCTACAGGGATCTAGCACAGATACGCAGTATTTT. As protein: CASAGLQGSSTDTQYF.

The chain is built from TRBV7-9 and TRBJ1-2; the D is unclear. Trimming shortened V by 4 bases and J by 5 bases, and 17 bases separated the two germline ends. This CDR3 spans 15 amino acids. The germline V gene has CDR1 SEHNR and CDR2 FQNEAQ (reference sequence). The CDR3 DNA reads as TGTGCCAGCAGCTCCCTGGCCGTAGGCTTGTATGGCTACACCTTC. Protein product: CASSSLAVGLYGYTF.

This rearrangement joins TRBV5-5 to TRBJ2-7; the D gene could be TRBD1 or TRBD2 (5 bases each). V dropped 0 bases and J dropped 2 bases, with 12 bases sitting between them. The germline V gene has CDR1 SGHKS and CDR2 YYEKEE (reference sequence). This CDR3 is built from 15 residues. The CDR3 reads CASSLAGQGAYEQYF. CDR3 DNA: TGTGCCAGCAGCTTGGCCGGGCAGGGAGCCTACGAGCAGTACTTC.

CDR3 bases: TGTGCCAGCAGTTACTCGACAGGAATTCTCTCTTATGAAAAACTGTTTTTT. Its protein product is CASSYSTGILSYEKLFF. The chain links TRBV6-2 or TRBV6-3 to TRBJ1-4, with D perhaps TRBD1 (6 bases). The CDR3 covers 17 residues. The V and J ends lost 0 bases and 6 bases respectively, with 17 bases between them. CDR1 and CDR2 (germline): MNHEY, SVGEGT.

This clone was seen a few times. This chain connects TRBV7-8 to TRBJ1-5, with no clear D. The CDR3 loop spans 12 amino acids. Trimming took 1 base from V and 5 from J, leaving 3 bases between them. Germline V gives CDR1 SGHVS, CDR2 FQNEAQ. CDR3 region: CASSLGDQPQHF. The CDR3 DNA reads TGTGCCAGCAGCTTAGGAGATCAGCCCCAGCATTTT.

The chain links TRBV27 to TRBJ1-2, with D tentatively TRBD1 (5 bases). The CDR3 has 14 residues. Per germline, CDR1 MNHEY and CDR2 SMNVEV (reference sequence). V lost 2 bases to trimming and J lost 6 bases, with 13 bases between them. DNA of the CDR3: TGTGCCAGCAGTTTAGGGGCGGGTGCTGATGGCTACACCTTC. This sequence encodes CASSLGAGADGYTF.

V usage is TRBV19 and J usage is TRBJ2-5, with 11 bases identical to TRBD2. The CDR3 consists of 15 residues. Germline V CDR1 and CDR2: LNHDA, SQIVND (reference sequence). The V gene end was trimmed by 7 bases and the J gene end by 1 base; junction bases not matched to a gene: 5. The CDR3 region is CASTSSGRPQETQYF. DNA for the CDR3: TGTGCCAGTACCTCTAGCGGGAGGCCCCAAGAGACCCAGTACTTC.

This clone showed up just once. The rearrangement links TRBV4-1 to TRBJ1-1; possible D gene TRBD1, 5 bases. Germline loops: CDR1 MGHRA, CDR2 YSYEKL. Trimming left V 6 bases short and J 6 bases short, with 20 bases between. CDR3 length equals 15 residues. CDR3 nucleotides: TGCGCCAGCAGACCCAGACAGTTACCCACTGCTGAAGCTTTCTTT. Translation gives CASRPRQLPTAEAFF.

This clone was picked up a small number of times. The chain has TRBV27 and TRBJ1-4, with D tentatively TRBD1 (6 bases). V was pared by 5 bases and J by 7 bases, with 17 bases between. This CDR3 is built from 15 residues. Germline V gene data show CDR1 as MNHEY and CDR2 as SMNVEV (reference sequence). The CDR3 protein is CASSPRPGHSEKLFF. The CDR3 DNA sequence: TGTGCCAGCAGTCCCCGCCCGGGACACAGTGAAAAACTGTTTTTT. Variable domain in full (rest from reference TRBV27 and TRBJ1-4): EAQVTQNPRYLITVTGKKLTVTCSQNMNHEYMSWYRQDPGLGLRQIYYSMNVEVTDKGDVPEGYKVSRKEKRNFPLILESPSPNQTSLYFCASSPRPGHSEKLFFGSGTQLSVL.

The rearrangement links TRBV6-2 or TRBV6-3 to TRBJ1-2; 10 positions agree with TRBD1. Trimming at V came to 4 bases and at J to 8 bases, leaving 10 bases not matched to a gene. This CDR3 is 15 amino acids long. In germline, CDR1 is MNHEY, CDR2 SVGEGT. CDR3 loop: CASSFTGTGVWGYTF. The DNA of the CDR3 is TGTGCCAGCAGTTTCACCGGGACAGGGGTATGGGGCTACACCTTC.

This sequence joins TRBV27 and TRBJ1-1; TRBD1 aligns across 9 bases. Per germline, CDR1 MNHEY and CDR2 SMNVEV (reference sequence). The length of the CDR3 is 13 residues. V lost 6 bases, J lost 2 bases, and 1 base stayed unmatched. CDR3 region: CASRGQGNTEAFF. CDR3 coding DNA: TGTGCCAGCAGGGGACAGGGAAACACTGAAGCTTTCTTT.

V and J are TRBV27 and TRBJ2-7, with D uncertain. Trimming removed 5 bases at V and 3 bases at J, with 17 bases between. This CDR3 has 15 residues. Per the germline V gene, CDR1 is MNHEY and CDR2 is SMNVEV (reference sequence). Here the CDR3 reads CASSPTDGRLYEQYF. DNA of the CDR3: TGTGCCAGCAGTCCCACCGACGGGCGTCTCTACGAGCAGTACTTC.

The CDR3 region is CASSYTGTGNVLTF. The CDR3 DNA is TGTGCCAGCAGCTATACCGGGACAGGCAACGTCCTGACTTTC. The chain couples TRBV11-2 to TRBJ2-6; TRBD1 matches 8 bases. CDR1 SGHAT and CDR2 FQNNGV come from the germline V gene. This CDR3 has 14 amino acids. Trimming removed 4 bases from V and 9 bases from J; junction bases left unmatched: 5.

The rearrangement uses TRBV7-8 and TRBJ2-4, with a possible D match to TRBD2 (6 bases). Per germline, CDR1 SGHVS and CDR2 FQNEAQ. The ends were cut back, 5 bases at V and 3 bases at J, with 17 bases in the middle. This CDR3 spans 16 amino acids. CDR3 nucleotide sequence: TGTGCCAGCAGCCCGGGACCCGCAGCGGGCAAAAACATTCAGTACTTC. It specifies CASSPGPAAGKNIQYF.

The genes are TRBV5-4 and TRBJ2-5; no firm D call. The CDR3 covers 15 residues. V shed 1 base and J shed 0 bases, with 10 bases lying between them. The V gene's germline CDR1 is SGHNT and CDR2 YYREEE (reference sequence). CDR3: CASSLRSEYQETQYF. CDR3 sequence (DNA): TGTGCCAGCAGCTTGCGTTCGGAGTACCAAGAGACCCAGTACTTC.

This chain connects TRBV28 to TRBJ2-7; no clear D gene. This CDR3 has 11 amino acids. Germline V gene data show CDR1 as MDHEN and CDR2 as SYDVKM. Trimming removed 6 bases at V and 6 bases at J, with 9 bases between. The CDR3 protein is CASRSPVEQYF. CDR3 in DNA: TGTGCCAGCAGATCGCCGGTCGAGCAGTACTTC.

The chain joins TRBV4-3 to TRBJ1-1; D call uncertain. The germline V gene encodes CDR1 LGHNA and CDR2 YSLEER. The CDR3 extends over 19 amino acids. Trimming removed 0 bases from V and 2 bases from J, with 22 bases in between. CDR3 sequence reads: CASSQDPIGPSRSNTEAFF. The DNA of the CDR3 is TGCGCCAGCAGCCAAGACCCAATAGGACCCTCCCGCTCCAACACTGAAGCTTTCTTT.

There are a few counts of this clone. This sequence joins TRBV7-8 and TRBJ1-1; 8 bases are shared with TRBD1. The CDR3 runs 17 residues. Trimming at V came to 2 bases and at J to 4 bases, leaving 12 bases not matched to a gene. CDR1 SGHVS and CDR2 FQNEAQ come from the germline V gene. The CDR3 nucleotides read TGTGCCAGCAGCTTATTTGGGGGTACAGGGGGAGGCACTGAAGCTTTCTTT. This translates into CASSLFGGTGGGTEAFF.

The V and J genes are TRBV4-3 and TRBJ2-5; D ambiguous. The V end lost 3 bases, the J end lost 3 bases, and 11 bases lay between the germline ends. The CDR3 totals 14 residues. Germline values: CDR1 LGHNA, CDR2 YSLEER. CDR3 residues: CASSQTRTEETQYF. CDR3 nucleotide sequence: TGCGCCAGCAGCCAGACTCGGACCGAAGAGACCCAGTACTTC.

CDR3 protein: CASSPREDNQPQHF. CDR3 DNA: TGTGCCAGCAGTCCCAGAGAGGATAATCAGCCCCAGCATTTT. The rearrangement links TRBV27 to TRBJ1-5; D is ambiguous. V was cut by 5 bases and J by 4 bases, with 12 bases left in between. Per germline, CDR1 MNHEY and CDR2 SMNVEV (reference sequence). The CDR3 is made up of 14 amino acids.

This sequence joins TRBV6-6 and TRBJ1-1, with D tentatively TRBD1 (5 bases). The CDR3 has 14 amino acids. CDR1 and CDR2 from the germline V gene are MNHNY and SVGAGI (reference sequence). V lost 6 bases and J 4 bases, leaving 15 bases between the germline ends. The CDR3 here is CASSGEARGTEAFF. The CDR3 DNA is TGTGCCAGCAGCGGGGAAGCGAGGGGCACTGAAGCTTTCTTT.

V usage is TRBV30 and J usage is TRBJ2-1; 10 bases agree with TRBD2. With 7 bases clipped from V and 9 bases from J, the junction kept 12 bases outside the gene matches. Germline values: CDR1 GTSNPN, CDR2 SVGIG (reference sequence). This CDR3 has 14 residues. Here the CDR3 DNA reads TGTGCCTCGACCGCTAGCGGGAGTATGGCTGAGCAGTTCTTC. Amino acid sequence: CASTASGSMAEQFF.

This sequence joins TRBV28 and TRBJ2-5, with D possibly being TRBD1 (5 bases). Germline V gene data show CDR1 as MDHEN and CDR2 as SYDVKM. V dropped 4 bases and J dropped 7 bases, with 19 bases sitting between them. The CDR3 spans 15 residues. The chain's CDR3 is CASSWGSFSFRTQYF. CDR3 DNA: TGTGCCAGCAGTTGGGGCTCTTTCTCTTTTAGGACCCAGTACTTC.

The genes are TRBV9 and TRBJ2-7; D possibly corresponds to TRBD2 (6 bases). This CDR3 contains 13 residues. V was trimmed by 7 bases and J by 0 bases, leaving 11 bases between them. CDR1 and CDR2 from the germline V gene are SGDLS and YYNGEE. CDR3 nucleotide sequence: TGTGCCAGCGGGAGGTTTAACTCCTACGAGCAGTACTTC. It yields the protein CASGRFNSYEQYF. Complete variable domain (other parts from reference TRBV9 and TRBJ2-7): DSGVTQTPKHLITATGQRVTLRCSPRSGDLSVYWYQQSLDQGLQFLIQYYNGEERAKGNILERFSAQQFPDLHSELNLSSLELGDSALYFCASGRFNSYEQYFGPGTRLTVT.

The table lists this clone with a count of one. J is TRBJ1-4 and V is TRBV6-6; D is perhaps TRBD1 (6 bases). Germline assignment: CDR1 MNHNY and CDR2 SVGAGI (reference sequence). CDR3 length: 14 residues. Trimming shortened V by 4 bases and J by 5 bases, and 11 bases separated the two germline ends. The CDR3 spells CASSSQGRNEKLFF. Here the CDR3 DNA reads TGTGCCAGCAGTTCCCAGGGGAGAAATGAAAAACTGTTTTTT.

The chain has TRBV28 and TRBJ2-3; D is perhaps TRBD1 or TRBD2 (6 bases each). Trimming removed 5 bases at V and 4 bases at J, with 19 bases between. The CDR3 has 16 residues. Germline V gives CDR1 MDHEN, CDR2 SYDVKM. DNA for the CDR3: TGTGCCAGCAGTCCCTACAGGGACCCGGGGGCAGATACGCAGTATTTT. Translating gives CASSPYRDPGADTQYF.

J is TRBJ1-5 and V is TRBV4-1, with D possibly being TRBD1 (5 bases). V lost 0 bases, J lost 2 bases, and 11 bases lay in between. The CDR3 is 16 amino acids. The germline V gene has CDR1 MGHRA and CDR2 YSYEKL. CDR3 loop: CASSQEQARGNQPQHF. In DNA form, the CDR3 reads TGCGCCAGCAGCCAAGAACAGGCCCGGGGCAATCAGCCCCAGCATTTT.

In its sample, this clone was seen once. The chain links TRBV30 to TRBJ1-1; D remains ambiguous. This CDR3 region has 13 residues. Germline lookup yields CDR1 GTSNPN and CDR2 SVGIG (reference sequence). V lost 2 bases and J lost 1, with 8 bases in between. CDR3 bases: TGTGCCTGGAGTACAAGAAAGAACACTGAAGCTTTCTTT. It specifies CAWSTRKNTEAFF.